The 23 T cell receptor beta chains reported below all come from one sample, sequenced in a study of blood T cells in healthy people across ages. Primed by a sample-barcoded 5' primer and a J-beta primer mix, a second PCR proceeded for about 6 to 11 cycles. TCRdb analysed the 5' RACE reads with MiXCR anew, one entry per CDR3 protein. Of around 1,000,000 distinct CDR3 sequences listed, more than 30% were seen once; the top ten hold around 13%. Sequenced: blood. These receptor sequences come from a man aged 18 to 29 in good health.

This clonotype has only a few counts. The chain is built from TRBV20-1 and TRBJ2-7; a possible D gene is TRBD1 (5 bases). The length of the CDR3 is 11 residues. CDR1 and CDR2 from the germline V gene are DFQATT and SNEGSKA (reference sequence). The DNA of the CDR3 is TGCAGCGGACAATTCGGCGGAGAGCAGTACTTC. Amino acids: CSGQFGGEQYF.

Ten or more counts support this clonotype. The chain couples TRBV12-3 or TRBV12-4 to TRBJ2-3; 11 nucleotides align to TRBD2. The CDR3 sequence is 16 residues long. V shed 6 bases, J shed 2 bases, and the junction held 7 bases outside the gene matches. The CDR3 is CASSPLAGGPTDTQYF. The CDR3 DNA reads TGTGCCAGCAGCCCCCTAGCGGGGGGCCCCACAGATACGCAGTATTTT.

Comment on this clonotype: The junction differs from germline at one of its ends, possibly a read error. CDR3 coding DNA: TGCAGTGCTAGAACGGGACAGGGGATTTACAAGGAGCAGTTCTTC. This encodes CSARTGQGIYKEQFF. The J gene is TRBJ2-1, the V gene TRBV20-1; TRBD1 agrees at 10 bases. This CDR3 region has 15 residues. The germline CDR1 and CDR2 sequences are DFQATT and SNEGSKA (reference sequence).

The V gene is TRBV6-2 or TRBV6-3, the J gene TRBJ1-3; D remains ambiguous. CDR3 length: 14 residues. The V gene's germline CDR1 is MNHEY and CDR2 SVGEGT. In nucleotides, the CDR3 is TGTGTAAGCGCCGGGTCGCACTCTGGAAACACCATATATTTT. Its protein product is CVSAGSHSGNTIYF.

Concerning this clonotype itself: An end of the junction differs from the germline gene, which may be a read error. The chain combines TRBV20-1 with TRBJ2-3; the match to TRBD2 covers 13 bases. In germline, CDR1 is DFQATT, CDR2 SNEGSKA (reference sequence). The CDR3 sequence is 14 residues long. In DNA, the CDR3 is TGCAGTGCGGCGACTAGCGGGGGGACAGATACGCAGAATTTT. It yields the protein CSAATSGGTDTQNF.

CDR3 coding DNA: TGTGCCAGCAGCGACGGGGGCTTCTCCTACGAGCAGTACTTC. Its protein product is CASSDGGFSYEQYF. The chain combines TRBV12-3 or TRBV12-4 with TRBJ2-7, with D perhaps given as TRBD1 or TRBD2 (6 bases each). The germline V and J ends were trimmed by 6 bases and 0 bases, with 12 bases remaining between them. The CDR3 spans 14 residues.

The genes are TRBV2 and TRBJ2-2; D unresolved. This CDR3 region has 14 residues. Germline-derived CDR1 and CDR2 are SNHLY and FYNNEI. V was pared by 6 bases and J by 0 bases, with 8 bases between. The CDR3 region has the DNA TGTGCCAGCAGCCCCCACACGAACACCGGGGAGCTGTTTTTT. It encodes CASSPHTNTGELFF.

The gene calls are TRBV3-1 and TRBJ2-5; 7 bases match TRBD1. The J call could be wrong; TRBJ2-7 is a better fit for the DNA end. This CDR3 has 13 amino acids. Germline CDR1 and CDR2: LGHDT and YNNKEL (reference sequence). This CDR3 is CASSQGDLYEQYF. The CDR3, as DNA: TGTGCCAGCAGTCAGGGGGACCTTTACGAGCAGTACTTC.

This rearrangement joins TRBV5-1 to TRBJ1-1; 8 nucleotides agree with TRBD1. V was clipped by 4 bases and J by 4 bases; unmatched bases: 6. This CDR3 region has 14 residues. CDR1 SGHRS and CDR2 YFSETQ come from the germline V gene. CDR3 nucleotide sequence: TGCGCCAGCAGCGTGACAGGGGTCCCCACTGAAGCTTTCTTT. Encoded protein: CASSVTGVPTEAFF. Combining the CDR3 with reference TRBV5-1 and TRBJ1-1 gives the whole variable domain KAGVTQTPRYLIKTRGQQVTLSCSPISGHRSVSWYQQTPGQGLQFLFEYFSETQRNKGNFPGRFSGRQFSNSRSEMNVSTLELGDSALYLCASSVTGVPTEAFFGQGTRLTVV.

On this clonotype itself: No conserved phenylalanine or tryptophan is present at the end of the CDR3, so a read error is the likely explanation. This chain uses TRBV6-1 with TRBJ1-6; D not resolved. Germline-derived CDR1 and CDR2 are MNHNS and SASEGT. V dropped 3 bases and J dropped 0 bases, with 18 bases sitting between them. This CDR3 has 19 residues. CDR3 nucleotides: TGTGCCAGCAGTGACAGTGAACCCAAAATGAGCTCCTATAATTCACCCCTCCACTTA. Its protein is CASSDSEPKMSSYNSPLHL.

The chain couples TRBV11-2 to TRBJ2-5, with 7 positions matching TRBD1. Germline trimming cut 5 bases from V and 3 bases from J; bases unmatched to any gene: 9. The CDR3 consists of 15 residues. Per germline, CDR1 SGHAT and CDR2 FQNNGV. CDR3 in amino acids: CASSPFGQEKETQYF. Here the CDR3 DNA reads TGTGCCAGCAGCCCCTTCGGACAGGAAAAAGAGACCCAGTACTTC.

Notes on this clonotype: In this CDR3 the conserved last residue, phenylalanine or tryptophan, is missing, so a read error is likely. The genes are TRBV30 and TRBJ1-4; a weak D match, TRBD1 (5 bases). The V end was cut by 5 bases, the J end by 8 bases, with 18 bases between. CDR1 and CDR2 from the germline V gene are GTSNPN and SVGIG (reference sequence). The CDR3 is 14 amino acids. CDR3 residues: CAWRAGLLNEKLFV. DNA of the CDR3: TGTGCCTGGCGCGCGGGACTCCTAAACGAAAAACTGTTTGTT.

The V call is TRBV4-1, the J call TRBJ1-1; D not resolved. The length of the CDR3 is 15 residues. Trimming removed 1 base from V and 1 base from J, with 10 bases in between. Germline CDR1 is MGHRA and CDR2 is YSYEKL. This CDR3 reads CASSQGKGSNTEAFF. Written as DNA, the CDR3 is TGCGCCAGCAGCCAAGGGAAGGGTTCGAACACTGAAGCTTTCTTT.

V is TRBV27 and J is TRBJ1-5; D might be TRBD1 (5 bases). The germline CDR1 and CDR2 sequences are MNHEY and SMNVEV (reference sequence). Trimming stripped 1 base from V and 7 bases from J, with 11 bases between. CDR3 size: 14 residues. CDR3 loop: CASSLFFPGQPQHF. The CDR3 DNA is TGTGCCAGCAGTTTATTTTTTCCAGGGCAGCCCCAGCATTTT.

Only one count was recorded for this clonotype. This rearrangement joins TRBV6-5 to TRBJ1-1; weak D call: TRBD1 (6 bases). CDR1 MNHEY and CDR2 SVGAGI come from the germline V gene. Trimming cost V 2 bases and J 4 bases, with 14 bases left between them. This CDR3 is built from 15 residues. CDR3 sequence: CASSYLGRGGTEAFF. The CDR3 DNA is TGTGCCAGCAGTTACCTCGGACGAGGGGGCACTGAAGCTTTCTTT.

V and J are TRBV7-2 and TRBJ1-6; 7 positions match TRBD1. After removal of 6 bases from V and 7 bases from J, the junction contained 6 bases not matched to a gene. CDR3 size: 14 residues. Germline V gene lookup returns CDR1 SGHTA and CDR2 FQGNSA. CDR3 coding DNA: TGTGCCAGCAGGTCCGGGACAGCCAATTCACCCCTCCACTTT. Its protein is CASRSGTANSPLHF.

The rearrangement uses TRBV6-6 and TRBJ1-1; no clear D gene. Trimming pared 4 bases from V and 8 bases from J, leaving 20 bases between. CDR3 length: 15 residues. The germline CDR1 and CDR2 sequences are MNHNY and SVGAGI (reference sequence). The CDR3 sequence is CASSSIWGETEEAFF. The DNA of the CDR3 is TGTGCCAGCAGTTCAATTTGGGGAGAAACGGAGGAAGCTTTCTTT.

About this clonotype: The junction departs from the called germline gene at one end, perhaps through a read error. The chain recombines TRBV7-9 with TRBJ2-5; D uncertain. The CDR3 runs to 14 residues. Germline V CDR1 and CDR2: SEHNR, FQNEAQ (reference sequence). The CDR3 bases are TGTGTCAGCAGCTTAGCCGGGCTCCAAGAGACCCAGTACTTC. It yields the protein CVSSLAGLQETQYF. The full variable domain, completed using reference TRBV7-9 and TRBJ2-5, is DTGVSQNPRHKITKRGQNVTFRCDPISEHNRLYWYRQTLGQGPEFLTYFQNEAQLEKSRLLSDRFSAERPKGSFSTLEIQRTEQGDSAMYLCVSSLAGLQETQYFGPGTRLLVL.

This clonotype was seen ten or more times. The genes are TRBV2 and TRBJ2-5; D gene uncertain. V was trimmed by 8 bases and J by 5 bases, leaving 9 bases between them. This CDR3 spans 11 amino acids. Germline CDR1 is SNHLY and CDR2 is FYNNEI. The CDR3 region is CASAEWETQYF. DNA for the CDR3: TGTGCCAGCGCGGAGTGGGAGACCCAGTACTTC.

The chain recombines TRBV7-3 with TRBJ2-6; D remains unclear. Germline assignment: CDR1 SGHTA and CDR2 FQGTGA. V lost 2 bases to trimming and J lost 9 bases, with 5 bases between them. The CDR3 is made up of 12 amino acids. DNA of the CDR3: TGTGCCAGCAGCTTACCCGACAACGTCCTGACTTTC. Encoded protein: CASSLPDNVLTF.

This clonotype has ten or more counts. This sequence joins TRBV5-1 and TRBJ2-5; no definite D call. The length of the CDR3 is 16 residues. The germline V gene has CDR1 SGHRS and CDR2 YFSETQ. Deletions cut 4 bases from V and 4 bases from J, with 20 bases between. In DNA, the CDR3 is TGCGCCAGCAGCCCAGCCCCGTCACCGCTGGGAGAGACCCAGTACTTC. Its translation is CASSPAPSPLGETQYF.

This clonotype showed up just a few times. This sequence joins TRBV3-1 and TRBJ2-7, with D uncertain. The CDR3 consists of 14 residues. Looked up from germline, CDR1 is LGHDT and CDR2 is YNNKEL (reference sequence). The V end lost 2 bases, the J end lost 7 bases, and 15 bases lay between the germline ends. CDR3 sequence reads: CASSQPPSYNEQYF. For the CDR3, the DNA is TGTGCCAGCAGCCAACCGCCCTCCTACAATGAGCAGTACTTC.

This clonotype was counted between two and nine times. The chain joins TRBV20-1 to TRBJ2-1; D tentatively fits TRBD1 or TRBD2 (5 bases each). This CDR3 has 14 amino acids. The V gene's germline CDR1 is DFQATT and CDR2 SNEGSKA (reference sequence). Trimming removed 6 bases at V and 14 bases at J, with 26 bases between. DNA of the CDR3: TGCAGTGCCCTCCGGGACCGCTACGTGATTGTGGAGTTCTTC. This translates into CSALRDRYVIVEFF.